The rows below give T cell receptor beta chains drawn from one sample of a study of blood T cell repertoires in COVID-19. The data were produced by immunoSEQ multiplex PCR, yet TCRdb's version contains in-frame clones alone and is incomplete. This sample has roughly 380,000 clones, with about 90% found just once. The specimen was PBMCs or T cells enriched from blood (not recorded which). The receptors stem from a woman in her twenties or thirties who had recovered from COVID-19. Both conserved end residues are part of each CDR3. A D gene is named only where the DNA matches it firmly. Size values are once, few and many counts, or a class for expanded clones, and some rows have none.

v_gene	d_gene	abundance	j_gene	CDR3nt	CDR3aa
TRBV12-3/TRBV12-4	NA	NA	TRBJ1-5	TGTGCCAGCAGCAAGGGGTTCGCTCAGCCCCAGCATTTT	CASSKGFAQPQHF
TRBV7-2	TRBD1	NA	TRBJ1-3	TGTGCCAGCAGCTCCAGGGGGCCGACTGGAAACACCATATATTTT	CASSSRGPTGNTIYF
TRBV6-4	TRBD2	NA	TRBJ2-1	TGTGCCAGCAGTGACCCGGTTGAAGCGGGAACTAATGAGCAGTTCTTC	CASSDPVEAGTNEQFF
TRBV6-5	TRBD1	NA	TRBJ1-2	TGTGCCTGCCGGTCGGGACAGGGAAGCGGCTACACCTTC	CACRSGQGSGYTF
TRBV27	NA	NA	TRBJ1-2	TGTGCCAGCAGTGGGCCTGCCAGCGGGGGCTACACCTTC	CASSGPASGGYTF
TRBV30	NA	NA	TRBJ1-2	TGTGCCTGGAACCCCGGCTATGGCTACACCTTC	CAWNPGYGYTF
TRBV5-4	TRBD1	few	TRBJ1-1	TGTGCCAGCAGCCAATCACTCTTACTAGGACAGGGTAACACTGAAGCTTTCTTT	CASSQSLLLGQGNTEAFF
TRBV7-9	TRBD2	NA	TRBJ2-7	TGTGCCAGCAGCTTAGCTCTAGCGGCGAACTCCTACGAGCAGTACTTC	CASSLALAANSYEQYF
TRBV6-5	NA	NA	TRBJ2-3	TGTGCCAGCAGCCAGGGGTCAGATACGCAGTATTTT	CASSQGSDTQYF
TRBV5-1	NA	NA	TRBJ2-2	TGCGCCAGCAGCTTGGCCCAGACCGGGGAGCTGTTTTTT	CASSLAQTGELFF
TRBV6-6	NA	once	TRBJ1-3	TGTGCCAGCAGCCATGGACAGTTCTCTGGAAACACCATATATTTT	CASSHGQFSGNTIYF
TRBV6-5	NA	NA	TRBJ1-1	TGTGCCAGCAGGCCGGGGGGTACACTGAACACTGAAGCTTTCTTT	CASRPGGTLNTEAFF
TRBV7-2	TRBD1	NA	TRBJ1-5	TGTGCCAGCAGCTCGCGGGACAGAAATAGCAATCAGCCCCAGCATTTT	CASSSRDRNSNQPQHF
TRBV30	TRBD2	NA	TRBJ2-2	TGTGCCTGGACACACAAGACTAGCGGGGGCACCGGGGAGCTGTTTTTT	CAWTHKTSGGTGELFF
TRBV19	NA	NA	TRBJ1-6	TGTGCCAGTACGCGAGGGGGAAATTCACCCCTCCACTTT	CASTRGGNSPLHF
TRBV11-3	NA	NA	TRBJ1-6	TGTGCCAGCAGCTTAGATGATCAAGCGGGGGGACGGTATAATTCACCCCTCCACTTT	CASSLDDQAGGRYNSPLHF
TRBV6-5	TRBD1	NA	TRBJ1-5	TGTGCCAGCACTCCGACAGGGACGGGCAATCAGCCCCAGCATTTT	CASTPTGTGNQPQHF
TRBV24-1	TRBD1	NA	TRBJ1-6	TGTGCCACCAGTGCGGGACAGAATTCACCCCTCCACTTT	CATSAGQNSPLHF